Below are 5 T cell receptor beta chains sequenced from a single sample in a study of Graves' ophthalmopathy and Graves' hyperthyroidism. RNA transcripts yielded amplified TCR beta CDR3 regions. RT-PCR with HTBI primers came first, then second-round multiplex PCR. MiXCR, run by TCRdb on the multiplex PCR reads, gives a single entry per CDR3 protein. The sample comprises approximately 410,000 distinct CDR3 sequences, over 15% of which are singletons, and approximately 7% rests with the top ten. Material: peripheral blood. The receptors stem from a woman aged 18-29 years with stable Graves' hyperthyroidism.

The sample holds many counts of this clonotype. Likely a read error: the CDR3 ends without its conserved phenylalanine or tryptophan. J is TRBJ2-7 and V is TRBV6-1; D is perhaps TRBD1 or TRBD2 (5 bases each). CDR1 and CDR2 from the germline V gene are MNHNS and SASEGT. The CDR3 loop spans 15 amino acids. V lost 5 bases to trimming and J lost 2 bases, with 16 bases between them. In DNA form, the CDR3 reads TGTGCCAGCAGTCTCGTCCCGGGACCCACCTACGAGCAGTACATC. This codes for CASSLVPGPTYEQYI.

This clonotype was observed many times. This rearrangement joins TRBV11-2 to TRBJ1-2, with 7 positions matching TRBD1. The germline CDR1 and CDR2 sequences are SGHAT and FQNNGV. V trimming: 0 bases; J trimming: 8 bases; junction bases outside the gene matches: 12. The CDR3 sequence is 16 residues long. DNA for the CDR3: TGTGCCAGCAGCTTAGATGTCGAACAGGGGCGGCGCGGCTACACCTTC. This gives the protein CASSLDVEQGRRGYTF.

This clonotype occurred many times. The chain combines TRBV7-3 with TRBJ2-7; D gene unclear. Trimming removed 3 bases from V and 1 base from J, with 22 bases in between. This CDR3 is built from 18 residues. Per the germline V gene, CDR1 is SGHTA and CDR2 is FQGTGA. CDR3 amino acids: CASSFERPGALESYEQYF. The CDR3 DNA is TGTGCCAGCAGCTTTGAACGGCCAGGAGCTCTTGAATCCTACGAGCAGTACTTC.

CDR3 DNA sequence: TGTGCTAGTGTCGGACAGGGACGAGAGACCCAGTACTTC. It encodes CASVGQGRETQYF. The chain has TRBV12-5 and TRBJ2-5; 8 nucleotides match TRBD1. J gave up 4 bases and V 7 bases, and 5 bases lay outside the gene matches. This CDR3 is 13 amino acids long. CDR1 and CDR2 from the germline V gene are LGHNT and FRNRAP.

This clonotype showed up many times. The chain combines TRBV7-2 with TRBJ2-7, with TRBD2 as a possible D gene (5 bases). The CDR3 loop spans 14 amino acids. V was cut by 5 bases and J by 2 bases, with 13 bases left in between. The germline gives CDR1 SGHTA, CDR2 FQGNSA. CDR3 nucleotides: TGTGCCAGCAGCACAAGGTCCGGGGCCTACGAGCAGTACTTC. Its protein is CASSTRSGAYEQYF. Full variable domain (rest looked up from reference TRBV7-2 and TRBJ2-7): GAGVSQSPSNKVTEKGKDVELRCDPISGHTALYWYRQSLGQGLEFLIYFQGNSAPDKSGLPSDRFSAERTGGSVSTLTIQRTQQEDSAVYLCASSTRSGAYEQYFGPGTRLTVT.